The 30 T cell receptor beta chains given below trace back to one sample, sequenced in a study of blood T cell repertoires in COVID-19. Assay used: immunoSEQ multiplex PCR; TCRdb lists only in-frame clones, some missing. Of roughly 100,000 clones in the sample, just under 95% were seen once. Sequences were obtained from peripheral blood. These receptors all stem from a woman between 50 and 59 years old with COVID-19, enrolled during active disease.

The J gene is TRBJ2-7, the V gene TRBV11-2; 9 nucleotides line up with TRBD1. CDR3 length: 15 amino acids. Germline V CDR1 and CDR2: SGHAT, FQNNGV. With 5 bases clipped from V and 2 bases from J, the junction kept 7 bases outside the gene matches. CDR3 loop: CASSPPGTGTYEQYF. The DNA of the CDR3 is TGTGCCAGCAGCCCCCCCGGGACAGGGACCTACGAGCAGTACTTC. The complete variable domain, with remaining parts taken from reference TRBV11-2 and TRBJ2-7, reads EAGVAQSPRYKIIEKRQSVAFWCNPISGHATLYWYQQILGQGPKLLIQFQNNGVVDDSQLPKDRFSAERLKGVDSTLKIQPAKLEDSAVYLCASSPPGTGTYEQYFGPGTRLTVT.

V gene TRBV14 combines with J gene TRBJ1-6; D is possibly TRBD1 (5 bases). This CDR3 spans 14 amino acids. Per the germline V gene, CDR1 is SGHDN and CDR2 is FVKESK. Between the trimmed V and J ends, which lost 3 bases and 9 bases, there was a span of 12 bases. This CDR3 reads CASSQGLGGSPLHF. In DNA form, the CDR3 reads TGTGCCAGCAGCCAGGGACTCGGGGGTTCACCCCTCCACTTT.

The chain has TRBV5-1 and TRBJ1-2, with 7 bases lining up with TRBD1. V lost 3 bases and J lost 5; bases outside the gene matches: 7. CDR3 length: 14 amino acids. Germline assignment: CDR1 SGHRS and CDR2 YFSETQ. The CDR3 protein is CASSYGTETYGYTF. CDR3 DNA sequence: TGCGCCAGCAGCTACGGGACAGAGACGTATGGCTACACCTTC.

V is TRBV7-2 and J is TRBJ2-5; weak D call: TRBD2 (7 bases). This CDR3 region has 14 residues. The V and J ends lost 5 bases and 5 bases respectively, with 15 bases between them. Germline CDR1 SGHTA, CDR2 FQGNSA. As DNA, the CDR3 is TGTGCCAGCAGCGTGTACGGGGGGCTGGAGACCCAGTACTTC. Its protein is CASSVYGGLETQYF.

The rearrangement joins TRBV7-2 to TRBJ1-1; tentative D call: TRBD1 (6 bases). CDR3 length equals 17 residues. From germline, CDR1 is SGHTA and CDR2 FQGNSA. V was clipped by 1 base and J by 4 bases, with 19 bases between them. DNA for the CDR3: TGTGCCAGCAGCTTAGTTCGATCTTCAGGGGCAGGCACTGAAGCTTTCTTT. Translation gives CASSLVRSSGAGTEAFF.

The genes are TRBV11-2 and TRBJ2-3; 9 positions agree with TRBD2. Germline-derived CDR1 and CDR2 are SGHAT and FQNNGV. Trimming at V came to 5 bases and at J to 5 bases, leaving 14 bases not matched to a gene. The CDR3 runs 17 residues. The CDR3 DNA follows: TGTGCCAGCAGCACACGCCTTGGCGGGGGGGGACGAGATACGCAGTATTTT. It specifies CASSTRLGGGGRDTQYF.

The CDR3 reads CATSDQGRRTQYF. CDR3 coding DNA: TGTGCCACCAGTGACCAGGGTAGAAGAACGCAGTATTTT. The chain recombines TRBV24-1 with TRBJ2-3; D perhaps matches TRBD1 (5 bases). The V gene lost 4 bases and the J gene lost 9 bases, with 13 bases spanning the gap. The CDR3 spans 13 residues. The V gene's germline CDR1 is KGHDR and CDR2 SFDVKD.

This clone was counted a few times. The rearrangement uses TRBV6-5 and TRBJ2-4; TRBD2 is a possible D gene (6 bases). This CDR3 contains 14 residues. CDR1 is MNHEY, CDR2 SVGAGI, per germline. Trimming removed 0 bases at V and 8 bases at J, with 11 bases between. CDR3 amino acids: CASSYSIGSDIQYF. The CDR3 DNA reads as TGTGCCAGCAGTTACTCTATCGGGAGTGACATTCAGTACTTC.

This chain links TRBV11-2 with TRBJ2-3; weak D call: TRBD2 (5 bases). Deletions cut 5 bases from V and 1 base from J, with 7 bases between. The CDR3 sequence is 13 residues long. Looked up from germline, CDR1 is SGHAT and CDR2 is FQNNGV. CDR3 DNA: TGTGCCAGCAGCAGTAGCGGCACAGATACGCAGTATTTT. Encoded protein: CASSSSGTDTQYF.

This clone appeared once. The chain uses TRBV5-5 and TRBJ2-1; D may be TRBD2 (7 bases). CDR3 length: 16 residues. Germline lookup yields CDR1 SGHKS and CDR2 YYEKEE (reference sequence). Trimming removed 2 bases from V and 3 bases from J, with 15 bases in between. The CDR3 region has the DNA TGTGCCAGCAGCTTCCTCGGGGGGCCGGGCTACAATGAGCAGTTCTTC. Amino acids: CASSFLGGPGYNEQFF.

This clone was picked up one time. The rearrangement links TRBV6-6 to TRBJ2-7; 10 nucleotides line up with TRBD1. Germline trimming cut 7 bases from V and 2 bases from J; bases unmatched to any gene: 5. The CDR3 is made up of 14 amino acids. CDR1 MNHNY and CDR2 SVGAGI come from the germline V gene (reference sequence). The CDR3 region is CASTRGTGAYEQYF. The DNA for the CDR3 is TGTGCCAGCACTAGAGGGACAGGGGCCTACGAGCAGTACTTC.

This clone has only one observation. Here the CDR3 reads CASSQDAGEETQYF. The CDR3 nucleotides read TGCGCCAGCAGCCAAGATGCAGGGGAAGAGACCCAGTACTTC. The gene calls are TRBV4-1 and TRBJ2-5, with D tentatively TRBD1 (6 bases). CDR1 and CDR2 from the germline V gene are MGHRA and YSYEKL. V lost 0 bases, J lost 3 bases, and 8 bases lay in between. The CDR3 has 14 residues.

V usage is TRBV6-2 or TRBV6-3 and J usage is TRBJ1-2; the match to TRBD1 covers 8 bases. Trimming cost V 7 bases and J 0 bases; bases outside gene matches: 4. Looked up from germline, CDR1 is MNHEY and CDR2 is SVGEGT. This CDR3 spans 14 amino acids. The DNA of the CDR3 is TGTGCCAGCACCCCGGACAGGGCTAACTATGGCTACACCTTC. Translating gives CASTPDRANYGYTF.

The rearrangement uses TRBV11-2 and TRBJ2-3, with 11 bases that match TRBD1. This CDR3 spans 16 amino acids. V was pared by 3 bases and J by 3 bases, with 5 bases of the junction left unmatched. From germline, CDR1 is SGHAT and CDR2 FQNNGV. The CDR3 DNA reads TGTGCCAGCAGCTTTGGGGACAGGGGGAATACAGATACGCAGTATTTT. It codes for CASSFGDRGNTDTQYF.

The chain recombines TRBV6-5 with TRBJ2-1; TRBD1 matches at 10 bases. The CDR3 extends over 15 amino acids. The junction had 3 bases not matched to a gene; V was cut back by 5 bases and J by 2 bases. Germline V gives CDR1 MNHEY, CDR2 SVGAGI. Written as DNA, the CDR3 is TGTGCCAGCAGTCAGGACAGGGGGACCTACAATGAGCAGTTCTTC. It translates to CASSQDRGTYNEQFF.

CDR3 coding DNA: TGTGCCAGCAGCTTGGCCCTGAGTACGGCCGGGGAGCTGTTTTTT. It codes for CASSLALSTAGELFF. V usage is TRBV5-6 and J usage is TRBJ2-2, with D hard to call. The V end lost 0 bases, the J end lost 6 bases, and 12 bases lay between the germline ends. Germline V lookup: CDR1 SGHDT, CDR2 YYEEEE. The CDR3 runs 15 residues. The full variable domain, its missing parts supplied by reference TRBV5-6 and TRBJ2-2, is DAGVTQSPTHLIKTRGQQVTLRCSPKSGHDTVSWYQQALGQGPQFIFQYYEEEERQRGNFPDRFSGHQFPNYSSELNVNALLLGDSALYLCASSLALSTAGELFFGEGSRLTVL.

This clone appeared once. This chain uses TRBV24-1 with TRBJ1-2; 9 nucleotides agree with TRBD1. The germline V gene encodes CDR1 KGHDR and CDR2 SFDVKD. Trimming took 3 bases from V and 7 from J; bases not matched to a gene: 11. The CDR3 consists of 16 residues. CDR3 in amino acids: CATSDGTGIRSGGYTF. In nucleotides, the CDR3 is TGTGCCACCAGTGATGGGACAGGGATCCGTAGTGGTGGCTACACCTTC.

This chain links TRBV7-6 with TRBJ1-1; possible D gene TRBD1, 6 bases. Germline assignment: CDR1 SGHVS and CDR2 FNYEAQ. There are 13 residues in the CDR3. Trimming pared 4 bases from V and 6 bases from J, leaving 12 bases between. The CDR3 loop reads CASSSGGMSEAFF. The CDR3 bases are TGTGCCAGCAGCTCGGGGGGCATGTCTGAAGCTTTCTTT. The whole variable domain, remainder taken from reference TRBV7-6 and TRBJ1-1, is GAGVSQSPRYKVTKRGQDVALRCDPISGHVSLYWYRQALGQGPEFLTYFNYEAQQDKSGLPNDRFSAERPEGSISTLTIQRTEQRDSAMYRCASSSGGMSEAFFGQGTRLTVV.

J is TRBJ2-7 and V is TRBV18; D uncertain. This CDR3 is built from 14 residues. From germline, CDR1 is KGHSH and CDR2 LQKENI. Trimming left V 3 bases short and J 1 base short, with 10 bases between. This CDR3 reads CASSPVAGSYEQYF. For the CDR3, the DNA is TGTGCCAGCTCACCGGTAGCCGGATCCTACGAGCAGTACTTC.

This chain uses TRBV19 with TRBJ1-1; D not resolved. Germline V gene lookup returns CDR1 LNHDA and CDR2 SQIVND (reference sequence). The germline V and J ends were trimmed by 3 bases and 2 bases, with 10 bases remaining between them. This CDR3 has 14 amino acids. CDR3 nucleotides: TGTGCCAGTAGTATTCAGACTTTTAACACTGAAGCTTTCTTT. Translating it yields CASSIQTFNTEAFF.

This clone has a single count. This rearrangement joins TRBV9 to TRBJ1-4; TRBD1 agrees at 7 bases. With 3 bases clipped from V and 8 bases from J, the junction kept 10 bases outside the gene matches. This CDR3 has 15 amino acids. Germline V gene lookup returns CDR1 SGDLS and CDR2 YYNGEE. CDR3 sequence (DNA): TGTGCCAGCAGCGCCTCGGGAGGGGGCGCAGAAAAACTGTTTTTT. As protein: CASSASGGGAEKLFF. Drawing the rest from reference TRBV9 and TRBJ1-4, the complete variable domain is DSGVTQTPKHLITATGQRVTLRCSPRSGDLSVYWYQQSLDQGLQFLIQYYNGEERAKGNILERFSAQQFPDLHSELNLSSLELGDSALYFCASSASGGGAEKLFFGSGTQLSVL.

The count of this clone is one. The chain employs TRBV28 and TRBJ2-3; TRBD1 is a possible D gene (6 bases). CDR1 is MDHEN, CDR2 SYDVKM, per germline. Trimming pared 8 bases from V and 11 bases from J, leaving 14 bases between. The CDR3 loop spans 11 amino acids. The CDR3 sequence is CASSGERVQYF. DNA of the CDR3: TGTGCCAGCTCAGGGGAGAGGGTGCAGTATTTT.

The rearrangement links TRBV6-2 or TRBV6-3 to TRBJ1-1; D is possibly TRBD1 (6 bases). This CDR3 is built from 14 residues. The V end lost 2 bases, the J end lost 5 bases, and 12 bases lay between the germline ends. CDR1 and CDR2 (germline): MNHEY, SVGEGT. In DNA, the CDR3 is TGTGCCAGCAGTTACAACAGGGTAATAACTGAAGCTTTCTTT. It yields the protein CASSYNRVITEAFF.

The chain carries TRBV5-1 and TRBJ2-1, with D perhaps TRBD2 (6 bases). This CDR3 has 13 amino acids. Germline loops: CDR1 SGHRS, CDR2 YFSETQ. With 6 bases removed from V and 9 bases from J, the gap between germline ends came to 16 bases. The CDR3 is CASNRDLGGEQFF. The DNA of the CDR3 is TGCGCCAGCAACCGGGACCTCGGGGGTGAGCAGTTCTTC.

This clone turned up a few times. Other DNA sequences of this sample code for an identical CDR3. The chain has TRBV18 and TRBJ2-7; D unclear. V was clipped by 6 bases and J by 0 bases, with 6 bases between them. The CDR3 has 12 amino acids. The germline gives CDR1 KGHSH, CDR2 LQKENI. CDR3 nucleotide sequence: TGTGCCAGCTCCCCTAGCTCCTACGAGCAGTACTTC. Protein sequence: CASSPSSYEQYF.

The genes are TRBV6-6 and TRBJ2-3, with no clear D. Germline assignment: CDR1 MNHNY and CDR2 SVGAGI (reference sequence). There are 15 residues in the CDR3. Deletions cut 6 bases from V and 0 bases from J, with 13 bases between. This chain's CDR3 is CASSPRSTSTDTQYF. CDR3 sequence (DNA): TGTGCCAGCAGCCCCCGAAGTACAAGCACAGATACGCAGTATTTT.

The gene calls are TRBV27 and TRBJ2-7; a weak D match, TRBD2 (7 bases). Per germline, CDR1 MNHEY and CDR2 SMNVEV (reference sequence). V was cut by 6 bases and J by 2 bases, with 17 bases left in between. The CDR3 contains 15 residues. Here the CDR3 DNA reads TGTGCCAGCAGAGCCTCGGGGGGCTTCCCCTACGAGCAGTACGTC. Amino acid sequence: CASRASGGFPYEQYV.

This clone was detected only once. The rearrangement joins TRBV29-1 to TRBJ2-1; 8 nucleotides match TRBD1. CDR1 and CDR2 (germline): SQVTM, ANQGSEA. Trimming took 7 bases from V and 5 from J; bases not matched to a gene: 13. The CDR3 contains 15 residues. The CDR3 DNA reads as TGCAGCGGTTGGACAGGGCCCTATCCTGACAATGAGCAGTTCTTC. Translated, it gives CSGWTGPYPDNEQFF.

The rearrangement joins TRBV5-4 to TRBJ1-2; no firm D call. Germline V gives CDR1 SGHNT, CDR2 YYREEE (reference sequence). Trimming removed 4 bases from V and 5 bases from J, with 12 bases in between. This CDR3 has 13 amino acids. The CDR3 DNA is TGTGCCAGCAGCCCGGATGACACTTATGGCTACACCTTC. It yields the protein CASSPDDTYGYTF.

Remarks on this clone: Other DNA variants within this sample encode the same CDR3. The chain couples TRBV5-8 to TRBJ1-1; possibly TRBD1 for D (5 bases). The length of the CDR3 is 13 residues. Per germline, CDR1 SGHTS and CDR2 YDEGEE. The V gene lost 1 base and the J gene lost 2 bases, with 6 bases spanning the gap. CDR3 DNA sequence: TGTGCCAGCAGCTTGCAGGGTAACACTGAAGCTTTCTTT. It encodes CASSLQGNTEAFF. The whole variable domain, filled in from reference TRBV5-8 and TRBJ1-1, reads EAGVTQSPTHLIKTRGQQATLRCSPISGHTSVYWYQQALGLGLQFLLWYDEGEERNRGNFPPRFSGRQFPNYSSELNVNALELEDSALYLCASSLQGNTEAFFGQGTRLTVV.